This T cell receptor (beta chain) was identified during a study of cytomegalovirus exposure and HLA in healthy donors. Study-level findings and limits: Altogether, 150 to 200 TCR beta chains were recorded as cytomegalovirus-associated. A later look showed TCR association rates differing by HLA locus, highest for DRB1 and lowest for HLA-C.

This clone was picked up one time. Antigen unknown. Sampled while nominally healthy, donors likely had unrecorded immune exposures. It was with 60 Vbeta and 13 Jbeta primers that the PCR ran. Some clones are missing from TCRdb's copy, which holds only in-frame ones; the method was immunoSEQ multiplex PCR. The data hold about 180,000 clones, with around 77% observed a single time. Trimming removed 4 bases from V and 0 bases from J, with 15 bases in between. The germline gives CDR1 SGDLS, CDR2 YYNGEE. The CDR3 spans 16 residues. The genes are TRBV9 and TRBJ2-3, with D unresolved. This TCR was recovered from a man aged 55 to 69 in good health and CMV-seronegative. The sequencing input was PBMCs. CDR3 nucleotides: TGTGCCAGCAGCTCCACCTGGCAGGAAAGCACAGATACGCAGTATTTT. Residues: CASSSTWQESTDTQYF.